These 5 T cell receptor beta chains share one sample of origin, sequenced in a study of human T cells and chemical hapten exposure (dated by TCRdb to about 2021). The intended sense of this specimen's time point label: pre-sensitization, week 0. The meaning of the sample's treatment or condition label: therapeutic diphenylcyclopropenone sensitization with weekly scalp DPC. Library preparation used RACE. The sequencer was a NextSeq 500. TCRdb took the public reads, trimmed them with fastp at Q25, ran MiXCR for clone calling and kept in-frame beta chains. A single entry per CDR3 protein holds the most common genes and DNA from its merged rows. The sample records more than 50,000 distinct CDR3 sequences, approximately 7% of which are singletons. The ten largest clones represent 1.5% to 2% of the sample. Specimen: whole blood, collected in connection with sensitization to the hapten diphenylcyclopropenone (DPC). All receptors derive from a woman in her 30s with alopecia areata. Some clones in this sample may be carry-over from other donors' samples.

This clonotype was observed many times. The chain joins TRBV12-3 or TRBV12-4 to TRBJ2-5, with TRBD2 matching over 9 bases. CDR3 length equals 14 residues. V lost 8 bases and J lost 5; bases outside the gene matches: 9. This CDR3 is CASAPRGGPETQYF. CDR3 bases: TGTGCCAGCGCCCCGCGGGGGGGCCCTGAGACCCAGTACTTC.

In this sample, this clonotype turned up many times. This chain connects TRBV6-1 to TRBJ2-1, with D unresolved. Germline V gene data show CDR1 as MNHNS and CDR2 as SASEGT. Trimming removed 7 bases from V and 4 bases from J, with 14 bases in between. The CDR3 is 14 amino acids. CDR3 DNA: TGTGCCAGCACCCCGGTCGACGGGTACAATGAGCAGTTCTTC. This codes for CASTPVDGYNEQFF.

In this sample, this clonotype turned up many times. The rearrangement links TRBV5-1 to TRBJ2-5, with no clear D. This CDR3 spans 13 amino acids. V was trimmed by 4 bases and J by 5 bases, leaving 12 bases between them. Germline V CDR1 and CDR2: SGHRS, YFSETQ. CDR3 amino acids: CASSIRVFETQYF. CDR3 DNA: TGCGCCAGCAGCATACGAGTATTTGAGACCCAGTACTTC.

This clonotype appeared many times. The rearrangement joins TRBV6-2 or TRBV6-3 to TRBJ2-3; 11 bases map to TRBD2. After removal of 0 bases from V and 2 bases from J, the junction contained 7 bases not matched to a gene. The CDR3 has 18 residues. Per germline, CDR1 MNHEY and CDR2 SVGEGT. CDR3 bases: TGTGCCAGCAGTTACTCCGATCGACTAGCGGGACTCACAGATACGCAGTATTTT. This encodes CASSYSDRLAGLTDTQYF.

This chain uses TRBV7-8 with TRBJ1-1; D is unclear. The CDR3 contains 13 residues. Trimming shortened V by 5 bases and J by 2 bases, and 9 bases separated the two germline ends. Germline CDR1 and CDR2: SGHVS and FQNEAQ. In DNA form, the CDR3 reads TGTGCCAGCAGCGTCCAAGGAAACACTGAAGCTTTCTTT. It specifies CASSVQGNTEAFF.